One and the same sample provided the 16 T cell receptor beta chains below, sequenced in a study of regulatory T cells in long-lasting Graves disease. The authors built TCR beta libraries using iRepertoire HTBI primers and Arm-PCR of CDR3 regions. Each CDR3 protein is one row after TCRdb ran MiXCR on the multiplex PCR reads. Counted here are about 310,000 distinct CDR3 sequences, 20% to 25% occurring once; the ten biggest clones make up roughly three fifths. Described time point: persistent/refractory GD, antithyroid drugs over 5 years with positive TRAb. From PBMCs, RNA was extracted and then used to make the TCR library. The sample consisted of peripheral blood mononuclear cells (PBMCs), taken when the disease was refractory, from a patient treated with antithyroid drugs. The receptors shown here come from a female donor with Graves disease.

V gene TRBV5-8 combines with J gene TRBJ1-5; TRBD1 aligns across 7 bases. V was clipped by 0 bases and J by 6 bases; unmatched bases: 9. Germline loops: CDR1 SGHTS, CDR2 YDEGEE. This CDR3 spans 16 amino acids. The CDR3 loop is CASSLGTGLGGQPQHF. CDR3 bases: TGTGCCAGCAGCTTGGGGACAGGTCTCGGGGGTCAGCCCCAGCATTTT.

The CDR3 DNA reads as TGTGCCAGCAGCGTAGGAAGTCAAAACACCATATATTTT. Translated, it gives CASSVGSQNTIYF. The chain combines TRBV9 with TRBJ1-3; D remains unclear. V was cut by 0 bases and J by 6 bases, with 7 bases left in between. CDR3 length: 13 amino acids. The germline gives CDR1 SGDLS, CDR2 YYNGEE.

At least ten counts were recorded for this clonotype. This rearrangement joins TRBV7-2 to TRBJ2-2, with D perhaps being TRBD1 or TRBD2 (5 bases each). The CDR3 runs 14 residues. Germline assignment: CDR1 SGHTA and CDR2 FQGNSA. V shed 5 bases and J shed 10 bases, with 17 bases lying between them. Here the CDR3 DNA reads TGTGCCAGCAGCCCCGGGACCGAGGTTTCGGAGCTGTTTTTT. Residues: CASSPGTEVSELFF.

This clonotype was recorded many times. The V and J genes are TRBV28 and TRBJ2-7, with 10 bases matching TRBD2. Germline V gene lookup returns CDR1 MDHEN and CDR2 SYDVKM. This CDR3 has 22 amino acids. J gave up 5 bases and V 8 bases, and 33 bases lay outside the gene matches. DNA of the CDR3: TGTGCCAGCGAGGGGGCCGAGGTTGGGGACCAACTAGCGGGGATGCCAGGGCACGAGCAGTACTTC. Translated, it gives CASEGAEVGDQLAGMPGHEQYF. Filled out from reference TRBV28 and TRBJ2-7, the complete variable domain reads DVKVTQSSRYLVKRTGEKVFLECVQDMDHENMFWYRQDPGLGLRLIYFSYDVKMKEKGDIPEGYSVSREKKERFSLILESASTNQTSMYLCASEGAEVGDQLAGMPGHEQYFGPGTRLTVT.

This clonotype appeared once. In DNA form, the CDR3 reads TGCAGTGCTAGAGATCCCCTTTCGGGATATAGCAATCAGCCCCAGCATTTT. Its translation: CSARDPLSGYSNQPQHF. The chain joins TRBV20-1 to TRBJ1-5, with unresolved D. The CDR3 totals 17 residues. From germline, CDR1 is DFQATT and CDR2 SNEGSKA (reference sequence). The V and J ends lost 0 bases and 0 bases respectively, with 15 bases between them.

This clonotype has at least ten counts. The CDR3 DNA reads as TGTGCCAGCAGCTTGGGACAGGGGGCCCGTGGCTATGGCTACACCTTC. Residues: CASSLGQGARGYGYTF. V is TRBV11-2 and J is TRBJ1-2; 12 bases are shared with TRBD1. CDR1 SGHAT and CDR2 FQNNGV come from the germline V gene. The CDR3 consists of 16 residues. V lost 3 bases, J lost 4 bases, and 6 bases stayed unmatched.

This clonotype was seen more than once but under ten times. This chain joins TRBV9 and TRBJ2-7; TRBD1 matches 10 bases. The J segment lost 3 bases and the V segment lost 4 bases, leaving 4 bases of the junction unmatched. The CDR3 totals 14 residues. Looked up from germline, CDR1 is SGDLS and CDR2 is YYNGEE. CDR3 DNA sequence: TGTGCCAGCAGCACGGGGACAGGGGACTACGAGCAGTACTTC. Amino acids: CASSTGTGDYEQYF.

The chain carries TRBV7-2 and TRBJ2-5; 14 bases are shared with TRBD2. Germline V gives CDR1 SGHTA, CDR2 FQGNSA. The CDR3 has 14 residues. V lost 8 bases to trimming and J lost 2 bases; unmatched junction nucleotides: 1. CDR3 DNA: TGTGCCAGCGGACTAGCGGGAGGACAAGAGACCCAGTACTTC. Amino acids: CASGLAGGQETQYF.

This chain uses TRBV28 with TRBJ1-1; possible D gene TRBD1, 5 bases. Trimming pared 6 bases from V and 4 bases from J, leaving 15 bases between. CDR3 length: 14 amino acids. Germline lookup yields CDR1 MDHEN and CDR2 SYDVKM. CDR3 sequence: CASSLGRVTTEAFF. Here the CDR3 DNA reads TGTGCCAGCAGCCTGGGACGGGTCACCACTGAAGCTTTCTTT. Variable domain in full (rest from reference TRBV28 and TRBJ1-1): DVKVTQSSRYLVKRTGEKVFLECVQDMDHENMFWYRQDPGLGLRLIYFSYDVKMKEKGDIPEGYSVSREKKERFSLILESASTNQTSMYLCASSLGRVTTEAFFGQGTRLTVV.

This clonotype has only a few counts. The chain employs TRBV7-6 and TRBJ2-5; 7 nucleotides match TRBD2. CDR3 length: 15 amino acids. The V gene end was trimmed by 2 bases and the J gene end by 2 bases; junction bases not matched to a gene: 5. Germline CDR1 is SGHVS and CDR2 is FNYEAQ. The CDR3 bases are TGTGCCAGCAGCTTATTCGCGGGAGAGCAAGAGACCCAGTACTTC. Protein: CASSLFAGEQETQYF.

The table lists this clonotype with many counts. This rearrangement joins TRBV7-2 to TRBJ2-5, with TRBD2 matching 7 bases. J was trimmed by 5 bases and V by 6 bases; bases with no gene match: 15. The CDR3 spans 16 residues. From germline, CDR1 is SGHTA and CDR2 FQGNSA. The CDR3: CASSPPEAGKGETQYF. In DNA, the CDR3 is TGTGCCAGCAGTCCCCCCGAAGCGGGGAAAGGGGAGACCCAGTACTTC.

The V gene is TRBV9, the J gene TRBJ2-1; D might be TRBD2 (5 bases). The CDR3 runs to 13 residues. The germline CDR1 and CDR2 sequences are SGDLS and YYNGEE. Trimming left V 0 bases short and J 8 bases short, with 9 bases between. The CDR3 region has the DNA TGTGCCAGCAGCGTAGAAAGCGGCGATGAGCAGTTCTTC. It yields the protein CASSVESGDEQFF.

CDR3 sequence reads: CASRGRPAFF. The DNA of the CDR3 is TGTGCCAGCAGGGGACGGCCCGCTTTCTTT. The chain employs TRBV6-1 and TRBJ1-1; D perhaps matches TRBD1 (5 bases). This CDR3 region has 10 residues. V was cut by 6 bases and J by 11 bases, with 10 bases left in between. CDR1 is MNHNS and CDR2 is SASEGT in the germline V gene.

This chain joins TRBV18 and TRBJ2-1, with 13 bases lining up with TRBD2. This CDR3 region has 16 residues. Germline trimming cut 3 bases from V and 8 bases from J; bases unmatched to any gene: 7. Per the germline V gene, CDR1 is KGHSH and CDR2 is LQKENI. The CDR3 sequence is CASSPPGLAGLDEQFF. The CDR3 DNA reads TGTGCCAGCTCACCCCCGGGACTAGCGGGACTCGATGAGCAGTTCTTC. Full variable domain (rest looked up from reference TRBV18 and TRBJ2-1): NAGVMQNPRHLVRRRGQEARLRCSPMKGHSHVYWYRQLPEEGLKFMVYLQKENIIDESGMPKERFSAEFPKEGPSILRIQQVVRGDSAAYFCASSPPGLAGLDEQFFGPGTRLTVL.

The chain is built from TRBV25-1 and TRBJ2-2; a weak D match, TRBD2 (6 bases). Trimming took off 5 bases at V and 1 base at J, with 11 bases between the two ends. Germline V gives CDR1 MGHDK, CDR2 SYGVNS. The CDR3 is 15 amino acids. The CDR3 DNA is TGTGCCAGCAGTCAAATCGGGGGGAACACCGGGGAGCTGTTTTTT. Amino acid sequence: CASSQIGGNTGELFF.

At least ten counts were recorded for this clonotype. This chain joins TRBV28 and TRBJ2-7; the match to TRBD1 covers 8 bases. The germline gives CDR1 MDHEN, CDR2 SYDVKM. CDR3 size: 14 residues. The V segment lost 2 bases and the J segment 8 bases; nucleotides outside the gene matches: 8. This CDR3 reads CASSLQGASGKQYF. CDR3 bases: TGTGCCAGCAGTTTACAGGGGGCAAGTGGCAAGCAGTACTTC.